Following are 32 T cell receptor beta chains from one sample sequenced in a study of neurological immune-mediated disorders. TCRdb recomputed calls from the 5' RACE reads with MiXCR, one row per CDR3 protein. Found here are more than 25,000 distinct CDR3 sequences, around 25% of them singletons; the top ten hold 25% to 30%. The sequenced sample was CD4+ T cells from blood. These receptors all stem from a man in his forties or fifties with HTLV-1-associated myelopathy (HAM/TSP).

This clonotype was picked up many times. This sequence joins TRBV4-2 and TRBJ2-1; the D gene is possibly TRBD1 (5 bases). Looked up from germline, CDR1 is LGHNA and CDR2 is YNFKEQ. V was shortened by 1 base and J by 6 bases, with 13 bases between the two germline ends. CDR3 size: 15 residues. CDR3 coding DNA: TGTGCCAGCAGCCAAGTTGATGGGGCAGTCAATGAGCAGTTCTTC. Translated, it gives CASSQVDGAVNEQFF.

This sequence joins TRBV18 and TRBJ2-7, with D unclear. Per the germline V gene, CDR1 is KGHSH and CDR2 is LQKENI. V gave up 10 bases and J gave up 6 bases, with 16 bases separating them. The CDR3 is 12 amino acids. CDR3 sequence reads: CATSDDTAEQYF. The CDR3 DNA reads as TGTGCCACCTCCGATGACACGGCCGAGCAGTACTTC.

This clonotype was counted at least ten times. The chain is built from TRBV7-8 and TRBJ2-3; TRBD2 aligns across 9 bases. Germline assignment: CDR1 SGHVS and CDR2 FQNEAQ. The CDR3 runs to 18 residues. V dropped 3 bases and J dropped 6; count of bases not matched to a gene: 16. CDR3 sequence (DNA): TGTGCCAGCAGCTTGCCTCTTCGGGTAGCGGGAGTGGGGGATACGCAGTATTTT. Translation: CASSLPLRVAGVGDTQYF. Based on the CDR3 plus reference TRBV7-8 and TRBJ2-3, the full variable domain is GAGVSQSPRYKVAKRGQDVALRCDPISGHVSLFWYQQALGQGPEFLTYFQNEAQLDKSGLPSDRFFAERPEGSVSTLKIQRTQQEDSAVYLCASSLPLRVAGVGDTQYFGPGTRLTVL.

This clonotype was counted ten times or more. V usage is TRBV12-3 or TRBV12-4 and J usage is TRBJ2-1, with D tentatively TRBD2 (6 bases). V lost 5 bases and J lost 7, with 18 bases in between. This CDR3 is 15 amino acids long. CDR3 sequence reads: CASSPTRGGGNEQFF. As DNA, the CDR3 is TGTGCCAGCAGTCCCACGAGGGGCGGAGGGAATGAGCAGTTCTTC.

The gene calls are TRBV6-2 or TRBV6-3 and TRBJ1-5; no clear D. The germline gives CDR1 MNHEY, CDR2 SVGEGT. The V end lost 0 bases, the J end lost 1 base, and 16 bases lay between the germline ends. The CDR3 covers 18 residues. CDR3 loop: CASSYSAGLVRSNQPQHF. For the CDR3, the DNA is TGTGCCAGCAGTTACTCTGCCGGGCTGGTTAGGAGCAATCAGCCCCAGCATTTT.

This clonotype appeared many times. The chain employs TRBV5-5 and TRBJ1-6; TRBD1 matches at 9 bases. This CDR3 is built from 16 residues. The germline gives CDR1 SGHKS, CDR2 YYEKEE (reference sequence). Trimming cost V 4 bases and J 7 bases; bases outside gene matches: 9. CDR3 residues: CASSVGQGPINSPLHF. As DNA, the CDR3 is TGTGCCAGCAGCGTTGGACAGGGGCCAATAAATTCACCCCTCCACTTT.

This clonotype was counted ten times or more. The chain couples TRBV20-1 to TRBJ2-1; the match to TRBD2 covers 9 bases. The J segment lost 6 bases and the V segment lost 5 bases, leaving 14 bases of the junction unmatched. Germline V gene sequence: CDR1 DFQATT, CDR2 SNEGSKA (reference sequence). CDR3 length: 16 residues. The CDR3 sequence: CSAPPASGIRGNEQFF. DNA for the CDR3: TGCAGTGCTCCCCCGGCTAGCGGGATACGAGGCAATGAGCAGTTCTTC.

The genes are TRBV7-9 and TRBJ2-6; possibly TRBD2 for D (6 bases). V gave up 6 bases and J gave up 2 bases, with 17 bases separating them. Germline-derived CDR1 and CDR2 are SEHNR and FQNEAQ (reference sequence). The CDR3 is made up of 17 amino acids. Here the CDR3 reads CASRGDLVGAGANVLTF. CDR3 coding DNA: TGTGCCAGCAGGGGGGACTTGGTTGGAGCTGGGGCCAACGTCCTGACTTTC.

This clonotype is labeled as medium-sized (0.01 to 0.1%). The rearrangement links TRBV5-1 to TRBJ1-2; D ambiguous. CDR1 and CDR2 (germline): SGHRS, YFSETQ. V was cut by 2 bases and J by 7 bases, with 9 bases left in between. The CDR3 sequence is 12 residues long. As DNA, the CDR3 is TGCGCCAGCAGCTTTGAACGAGGTGGCTACACCTTC. Translated: CASSFERGGYTF.

This clonotype was recorded a few times. The chain employs TRBV10-1 and TRBJ2-1; 9 bases line up with TRBD2. The V segment lost 2 bases and the J segment 3 bases; nucleotides outside the gene matches: 8. The CDR3 spans 17 residues. Germline V gene sequence: CDR1 WNHNN, CDR2 SYGVQD (reference sequence). CDR3 nucleotide sequence: TGCGCCAGCAGTGAGATGGTAGCGGGAGCGCACTACAATGAGCAGTTCTTC. It encodes CASSEMVAGAHYNEQFF.

This clonotype was found many times. The V and J genes are TRBV20-1 and TRBJ1-6; 10 bases are a match to TRBD1. Germline trimming cut 3 bases from V and 7 bases from J; bases unmatched to any gene: 9. The CDR3 has 16 amino acids. In germline, CDR1 is DFQATT, CDR2 SNEGSKA (reference sequence). CDR3 residues: CSASLGQGLLNSPLHF. The CDR3 bases are TGCAGTGCTAGTTTGGGACAGGGGCTTCTAAATTCACCCCTCCACTTT.

This clonotype has ten or more counts. V gene TRBV5-1 combines with J gene TRBJ1-3; unclear D gene. The CDR3 loop spans 19 amino acids. Germline CDR1 is SGHRS and CDR2 is YFSETQ. Trimming took off 1 base at V and 1 base at J, with 21 bases between the two ends. DNA for the CDR3: TGCGCCAGCAGCTTGAATCCGGGCGGCCCGGGAGGATCTGGAAACACCATATATTTT. Residues: CASSLNPGGPGGSGNTIYF.

This clonotype was observed at least ten times. The genes are TRBV18 and TRBJ1-1, with D perhaps TRBD1 (5 bases). The CDR3 loop spans 16 amino acids. The V end was cut by 5 bases, the J end by 1 base, with 17 bases between. In germline, CDR1 is KGHSH, CDR2 LQKENI. The CDR3 DNA is TGTGCCAGCTCAACCACCCCCCAGGGAGGGAACACTGAAGCTTTCTTT. It yields the protein CASSTTPQGGNTEAFF.

The sample holds many counts of this clonotype. This chain uses TRBV12-3 or TRBV12-4 with TRBJ2-4; 8 bases align to TRBD2. V lost 2 bases to trimming and J lost 0 bases; unmatched junction nucleotides: 3. The CDR3 sequence is 16 residues long. The CDR3 loop reads CASSLLAGLAKNIQYF. The DNA of the CDR3 is TGTGCCAGCAGTTTATTAGCGGGACTAGCCAAAAACATTCAGTACTTC.

This sequence joins TRBV11-3 and TRBJ2-4; 7 bases agree with TRBD1. CDR3 length equals 13 residues. Trimming at V came to 4 bases and at J to 7 bases, leaving 4 bases not matched to a gene. The germline V gene has CDR1 SGHNT and CDR2 YENEEA. CDR3 DNA sequence: TGTGCCAGCAGCTCACAGGGGCGGAACATTCAGTACTTC. This encodes CASSSQGRNIQYF.

This clonotype has at least ten counts. This chain joins TRBV20-1 and TRBJ1-2; 10 nucleotides align to TRBD1. CDR3 length equals 15 residues. Germline-derived CDR1 and CDR2 are DFQATT and SNEGSKA (reference sequence). The trim removed 4 bases at V and 8 bases at J, leaving 13 bases unmatched. The CDR3 sequence is CSANPAGTGAKGYTF. CDR3 DNA: TGCAGTGCTAACCCCGCCGGGACAGGGGCAAAAGGCTACACCTTC.

There are many counts of this clonotype. This chain uses TRBV5-6 with TRBJ1-5; D is undetermined. From germline, CDR1 is SGHDT and CDR2 YYEEEE. Trimming took off 4 bases at V and 2 bases at J, with 22 bases between the two ends. The CDR3 has 18 amino acids. The CDR3 here is CASSPGPRRAGGNQPQHF. In DNA form, the CDR3 reads TGTGCCAGCAGCCCTGGGCCCCGGCGAGCCGGTGGCAATCAGCCCCAGCATTTT.

The rearrangement links TRBV6-5 to TRBJ1-2, with a possible D match to TRBD1 (5 bases). The germline V gene has CDR1 MNHEY and CDR2 SVGAGI. V shed 3 bases and J shed 4 bases, with 9 bases lying between them. This CDR3 contains 13 residues. The CDR3 protein is CASSYSGIYGYTF. CDR3 coding DNA: TGTGCCAGCAGTTATTCAGGGATCTATGGCTACACCTTC.

This clonotype appeared many times. The chain recombines TRBV7-8 with TRBJ1-6; D is perhaps TRBD1 (5 bases). Trimming removed 4 bases at V and 9 bases at J, with 13 bases between. Germline lookup yields CDR1 SGHVS and CDR2 FQNEAQ. This CDR3 has 14 amino acids. CDR3 bases: TGTGCCAGCAGCTCCAGGGATTTTGGTTCACCCCTCCACTTT. It codes for CASSSRDFGSPLHF.

The table lists this clonotype with many counts. This CDR3 reads CASSVAGSDTQYF. CDR3 bases: TGCGCCAGCAGTGTGGCGGGCTCAGATACGCAGTATTTT. The rearrangement links TRBV10-1 to TRBJ2-3; tentatively, D is TRBD2 (5 bases). The CDR3 totals 13 residues. V was clipped by 4 bases and J by 4 bases, with 9 bases between them. Germline lookup yields CDR1 WNHNN and CDR2 SYGVQD (reference sequence).

This clonotype was counted a single time. The chain joins TRBV2 to TRBJ2-3; 10 nucleotides line up with TRBD2. This CDR3 contains 16 residues. The V and J ends lost 2 bases and 1 base, in that order; junction bases with no gene match: 3. Germline CDR1 and CDR2: SNHLY and FYNNEI. The CDR3 is CASSESLAGGTDTQYF. CDR3 bases: TGTGCCAGCAGTGAATCGCTAGCGGGGGGCACAGATACGCAGTATTTT.

The V gene is TRBV6-4, the J gene TRBJ1-2; D is perhaps TRBD1 (6 bases). V was shortened by 6 bases and J by 6 bases, with 17 bases between the two germline ends. The CDR3 sequence is 14 residues long. Germline V CDR1 and CDR2: MRHNA, SNTAGT. As DNA, the CDR3 is TGTGCCAGCAGCGACGACAGGCCCCCGCATGGCTACACCTTC. It specifies CASSDDRPPHGYTF.

This clonotype showed up many times. V and J are TRBV7-9 and TRBJ2-3; 7 nucleotides match TRBD1. Germline V lookup: CDR1 SEHNR, CDR2 FQNEAQ (reference sequence). J gave up 7 bases and V 5 bases, and 6 bases lay outside the gene matches. CDR3 length: 13 amino acids. The CDR3: CASSQSDRYTQYF. The CDR3 coding sequence is TGTGCCAGCAGCCAGTCGGACAGGTATACGCAGTATTTT.

V usage is TRBV20-1 and J usage is TRBJ2-4; 8 bases are shared with TRBD1. CDR3 length equals 14 residues. Germline values: CDR1 DFQATT, CDR2 SNEGSKA (reference sequence). The trim removed 2 bases at V and 6 bases at J, leaving 6 bases unmatched. The CDR3 here is CSARSRTGPNIQYF. CDR3 in DNA: TGCAGTGCTAGATCCAGGACAGGGCCAAACATTCAGTACTTC.

The J gene is TRBJ1-5, the V gene TRBV20-1; D is ambiguous. The V end was cut by 3 bases, the J end by 0 bases, with 9 bases between. This CDR3 is built from 14 residues. CDR1 and CDR2 (germline): DFQATT, SNEGSKA (reference sequence). The CDR3 loop is CSASLVPSNQPQHF. The CDR3 DNA follows: TGCAGTGCTAGTTTGGTCCCTAGCAATCAGCCCCAGCATTTT.

This clonotype appeared many times. The gene calls are TRBV28 and TRBJ2-7; TRBD1 aligns across 7 bases. The CDR3 spans 12 residues. V lost 7 bases and J lost 7; bases outside the gene matches: 7. From germline, CDR1 is MDHEN and CDR2 SYDVKM. Here the CDR3 reads CASNRGRGEQYF. In nucleotides, the CDR3 is TGTGCCAGCAACAGGGGAAGAGGGGAGCAGTACTTC.

This clonotype was counted at least ten times. This sequence joins TRBV20-1 and TRBJ1-2; 8 bases match TRBD1. The CDR3 extends over 16 amino acids. V shed 3 bases, J shed 7 bases, and the junction held 16 bases outside the gene matches. CDR1 and CDR2 from the germline V gene are DFQATT and SNEGSKA (reference sequence). The CDR3 is CSASRDRILKRAGYTF. The CDR3 nucleotides are TGCAGTGCTAGCCGGGACAGGATACTTAAAAGGGCTGGCTACACCTTC.

Comment on this clonotype: A read error may be the cause here, since a much bigger clone is one base away. V gene TRBV12-3 or TRBV12-4 combines with J gene TRBJ2-7, with D hard to call. The CDR3 is made up of 11 amino acids. V lost 8 bases to trimming and J lost 5 bases, with 10 bases between them. CDR3 region: CASEFRDEQYF. The CDR3 region has the DNA TGTGCCAGCGAGTTCCGGGACGAGCAGTACTTC.

This chain connects TRBV14 to TRBJ2-1, with TRBD2 matching over 10 bases. Trimming cost V 2 bases and J 4 bases; bases outside gene matches: 2. CDR1 is SGHDN and CDR2 is FVKESK in the germline V gene. This CDR3 is built from 15 residues. CDR3 DNA: TGTGCCAGCAGCCAAAGTAGCGGGGGGTACAATGAGCAGTTCTTC. This encodes CASSQSSGGYNEQFF.

Only a few counts were recorded for this clonotype. This sequence joins TRBV20-1 and TRBJ1-6; TRBD1 is a possible D gene (6 bases). Trimming pared 3 bases from V and 3 bases from J, leaving 12 bases between. CDR3 size: 15 residues. From germline, CDR1 is DFQATT and CDR2 SNEGSKA (reference sequence). CDR3 bases: TGCAGTGCTAGTTTTCAGGACAGCTATAATTCACCCCTCCACTTT. Protein product: CSASFQDSYNSPLHF.

This clonotype was counted many times. This rearrangement joins TRBV11-2 to TRBJ1-4, with unresolved D. Looked up from germline, CDR1 is SGHAT and CDR2 is FQNNGV. The length of the CDR3 is 15 residues. V lost 2 bases and J 8 bases, leaving 15 bases between the germline ends. CDR3 loop: CASSLRVTGGEKLFF. The CDR3, as DNA: TGTGCCAGCAGCTTACGGGTGACCGGCGGGGAAAAACTGTTTTTT.

The chain recombines TRBV6-9 with TRBJ2-7; D assignment may be TRBD1 or TRBD2 (5 bases each). The V end was cut by 7 bases, the J end by 3 bases, with 22 bases between. The CDR3 is 16 residues long. The germline gives CDR1 MNHGY, CDR2 SVAAGI. The chain's CDR3 is CASNDHGTALNYEQYF. CDR3 nucleotide sequence: TGTGCCAGCAATGATCACGGGACGGCCTTGAACTACGAGCAGTACTTC.